A single T cell receptor beta chain is shown here with its context. Study members were between 18 and 89 years old and lived in 24 US regions. Participants had their cohort set by participant-reported clinical history. Original processing methods: Nucleated cell number was recorded as an estimate derived from reference gene primer amplification. TCRdb's copy holds only in-frame clones and misses some; the assay was immunoSEQ multiplex PCR. V and J calls and clone size are as listed in that table; D and trimming were resolved from the DNA. Among a few hundred thousand clones listed, 90% were seen once. The data were taken from a study of blood T cell repertoires in COVID-19. In the study overall: Sites in the United States, Italy and Spain provided acute and convalescent COVID-19 samples.

This clonotype originated in a woman under 30 with acute COVID-19. Sequencing was performed on PBMCs or T cells enriched from blood (not recorded which).

Written as DNA, the CDR3 is TGTGCCAGCGCTCCCGTACTAGCGGGAGTATATACGCAGTATTTT. Encoded protein: CASAPVLAGVYTQYF. The rearrangement joins TRBV18 to TRBJ2-3, with 11 bases lining up with TRBD2. Germline V gene data show CDR1 as KGHSH and CDR2 as LQKENI. The length of the CDR3 is 15 residues. J was trimmed by 7 bases and V by 8 bases; bases with no gene match: 11.